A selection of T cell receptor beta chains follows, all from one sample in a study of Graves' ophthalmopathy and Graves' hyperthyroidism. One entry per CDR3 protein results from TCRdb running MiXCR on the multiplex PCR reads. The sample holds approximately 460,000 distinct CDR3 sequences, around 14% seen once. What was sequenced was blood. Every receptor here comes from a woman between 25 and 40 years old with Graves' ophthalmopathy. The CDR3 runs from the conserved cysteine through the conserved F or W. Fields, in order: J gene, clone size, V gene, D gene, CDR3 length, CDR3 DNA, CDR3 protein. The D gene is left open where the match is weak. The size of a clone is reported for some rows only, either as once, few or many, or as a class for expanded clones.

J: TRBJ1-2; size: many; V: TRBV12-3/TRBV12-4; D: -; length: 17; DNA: TGTGCCAGCAGTTTGAGGGGGGGCGCAGGTTCTAACTATGGCTACACCTTC; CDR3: CASSLRGGAGSNYGYTF
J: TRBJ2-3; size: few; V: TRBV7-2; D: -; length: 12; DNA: TGTGCCAGCAGCTTATCGCTAGCGACGCAGTATTTT; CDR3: CASSLSLATQYF
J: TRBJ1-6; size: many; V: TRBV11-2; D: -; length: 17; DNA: TGTGCCAGCAGCTTATTGGGAGGGAAAGGGGATAATTCACCCCTCCACTTT; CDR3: CASSLLGGKGDNSPLHF
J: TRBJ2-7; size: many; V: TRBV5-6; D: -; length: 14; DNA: TGTGCCAGCACCTTGGGAGCGACCTCCTACGAGCAGTACTTC; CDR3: CASTLGATSYEQYF
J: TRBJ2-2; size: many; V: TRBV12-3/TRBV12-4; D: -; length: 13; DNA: TGTGCCAGCAGTTTATGGGGACCCGGGGAGCTGTTTTTT; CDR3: CASSLWGPGELFF
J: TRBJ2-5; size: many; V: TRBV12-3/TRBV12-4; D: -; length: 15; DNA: TGTGCCAGCAGTTCTAGAGGGGAAGAGTTCGAGACCCAGTACTTC; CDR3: CASSSRGEEFETQYF
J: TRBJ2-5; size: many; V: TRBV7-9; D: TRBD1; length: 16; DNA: TGTGCCAGCAGCTCTCCTCGTGGGGACAGGGCTGAGACCCAGTACTTC; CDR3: CASSSPRGDRAETQYF
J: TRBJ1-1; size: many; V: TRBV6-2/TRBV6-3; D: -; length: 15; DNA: TGTGCCAGCAGTTACCTCCGGCTCCTGAACACTGAAGCTTTCTTT; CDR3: CASSYLRLLNTEAFF
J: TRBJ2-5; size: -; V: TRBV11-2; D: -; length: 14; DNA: TGTGCCAGCAGCTTAGGGGGCACGCGGGGGACCCAGTACTTC; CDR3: CASSLGGTRGTQYF
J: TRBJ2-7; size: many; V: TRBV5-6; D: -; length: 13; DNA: TGTGCCAGCAGCTTGACGTCGGGCGGCGAGCAGTACTTC; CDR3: CASSLTSGGEQYF
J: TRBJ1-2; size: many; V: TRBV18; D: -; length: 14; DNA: TGTGCCAGCTCACCATTTGGACAGCCTTGGGGCTACACCTTC; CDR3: CASSPFGQPWGYTF
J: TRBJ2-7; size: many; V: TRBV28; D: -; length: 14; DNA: TGTGCCAGCAGTAACCCGGGACACAATTACGAGCAGTACTTC; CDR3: CASSNPGHNYEQYF
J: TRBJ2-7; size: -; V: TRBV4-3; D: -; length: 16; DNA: TGCGCCAGCAGCCAAGATCAAAGTGACAGCCCCTACGAGCAGTACTTC; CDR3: CASSQDQSDSPYEQYF
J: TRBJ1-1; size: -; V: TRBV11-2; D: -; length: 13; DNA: TGTGCCAGCAGCTTCATTATCACCCTGGGCGCTTTCTTT; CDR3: CASSFIITLGAFF
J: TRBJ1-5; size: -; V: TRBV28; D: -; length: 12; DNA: TGTGCCAGCACGGACATGTGGCAGCCCCAGCATTTT; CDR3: CASTDMWQPQHF
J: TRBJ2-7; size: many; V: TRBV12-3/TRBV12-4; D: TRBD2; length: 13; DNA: TGTGCCAGCAGCGGGGGGGCAACCTACGAGCAGTACTTC; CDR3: CASSGGATYEQYF
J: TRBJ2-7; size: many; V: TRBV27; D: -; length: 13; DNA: TGTGCCAGCAGTTACGCCACTTCCTACGAGCAGTACTTC; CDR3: CASSYATSYEQYF
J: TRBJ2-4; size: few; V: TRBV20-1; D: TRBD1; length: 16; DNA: TGCAGTGCCCTTTTGGACAGGGGTTTTGCCAAAAACATTAAGTACTTC; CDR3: CSALLDRGFAKNIKYF
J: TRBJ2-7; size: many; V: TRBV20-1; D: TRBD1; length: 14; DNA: TGCAGTGCTAGAGATTTTTACAGGGGGTACGAGCAGTACTTC; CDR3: CSARDFYRGYEQYF
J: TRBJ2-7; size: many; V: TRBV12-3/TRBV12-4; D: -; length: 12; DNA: TGTGCCAGCCGTCTGAGCCCCTACGAGCAGTACTTC; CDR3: CASRLSPYEQYF
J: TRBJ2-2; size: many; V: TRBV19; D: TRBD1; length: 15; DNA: TGTGCCAGTACCGGGACAGGAACTAACACCGGGGAGCTGTTTTTT; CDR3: CASTGTGTNTGELFF
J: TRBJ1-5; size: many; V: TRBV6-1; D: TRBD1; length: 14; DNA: TGTGCCAGCAGTGCGGGGACAGGGGAGGGGCCCCAGCATTTT; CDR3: CASSAGTGEGPQHF
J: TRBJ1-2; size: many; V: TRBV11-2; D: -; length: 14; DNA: TGTGCCAGCAGCTTAGAGTGGGGAGGAAATGGCTACACCTTC; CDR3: CASSLEWGGNGYTF
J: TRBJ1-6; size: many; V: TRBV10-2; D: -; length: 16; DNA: TGCGCCAGCAGTGAGTCGCAGGGTTTGAATAATTCACCCCTCCACTTT; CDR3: CASSESQGLNNSPLHF
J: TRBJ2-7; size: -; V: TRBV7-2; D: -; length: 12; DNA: TGTGCCAGCAGTGATACAGGGCACGAGCAGTACTTC; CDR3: CASSDTGHEQYF
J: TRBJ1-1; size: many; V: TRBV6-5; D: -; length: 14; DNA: TGTGCCAGCAGTTACTCAACAGCGAACACTGAAGCTTTCTTT; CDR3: CASSYSTANTEAFF
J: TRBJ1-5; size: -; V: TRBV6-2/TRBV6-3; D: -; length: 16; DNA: TGTGCCAGCAGTTACTCACCATGGGCAGGCAATCAGCCCCAGCATTTT; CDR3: CASSYSPWAGNQPQHF
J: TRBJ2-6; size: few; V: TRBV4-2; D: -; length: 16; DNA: TGTGCCAGCAGCCATGGATTAGATTCCGGGGCCAACGTCCTGACTTTC; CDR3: CASSHGLDSGANVLTF
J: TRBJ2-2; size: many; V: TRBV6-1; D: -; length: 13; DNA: TGTGCCAGCAGCGCGGGGTACACCGGGGAGCTGTTTTTT; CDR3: CASSAGYTGELFF
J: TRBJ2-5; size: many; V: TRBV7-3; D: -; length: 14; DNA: TGTGCCAGCAGCTTAGGGGCCTCGGGGAAGACCCAGTACTTC; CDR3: CASSLGASGKTQYF
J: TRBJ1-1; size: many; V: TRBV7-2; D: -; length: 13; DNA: TGTGCCAGCAGGACTACAATGGGCACTGAAGCTTTCTTT; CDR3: CASRTTMGTEAFF
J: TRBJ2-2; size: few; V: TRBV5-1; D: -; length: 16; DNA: TGCGCCAGCAGCTTCCGGGGGCGAGTCTACACCGGGGAGCTGTTTTTT; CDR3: CASSFRGRVYTGELFF
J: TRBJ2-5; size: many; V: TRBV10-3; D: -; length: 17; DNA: TGTGCCATCAGCGAACTAGGCCCAGGGAAGTTACAAGAGACCCAGTACTTC; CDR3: CAISELGPGKLQETQYF
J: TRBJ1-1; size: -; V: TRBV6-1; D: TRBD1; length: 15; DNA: TGTGCCAGCAGTGCCCGGACAGGGGGTGGCACTGAAGCTTTCTTT; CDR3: CASSARTGGGTEAFF
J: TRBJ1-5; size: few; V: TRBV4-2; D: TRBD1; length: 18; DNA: TGTGCCAGCAGCCAAGATGCCCAGGGGGCTAAGAGCAATCAGCCCCAGCATTTT; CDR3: CASSQDAQGAKSNQPQHF
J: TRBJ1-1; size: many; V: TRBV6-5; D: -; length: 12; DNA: TGTGCCAGCAGTTACTCGGGCGGGAGGGCTTTCTTT; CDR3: CASSYSGGRAFF
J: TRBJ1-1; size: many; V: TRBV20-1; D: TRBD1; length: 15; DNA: TGCAGTGCTAGGGGGGACAGGGGGCTTAACACTGAAGCTTTCTTT; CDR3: CSARGDRGLNTEAFF
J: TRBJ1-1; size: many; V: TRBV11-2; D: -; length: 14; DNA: TGTGCCAGCAGTAGGACAGCCATGAACACTGAAGCTTTCTTT; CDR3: CASSRTAMNTEAFF
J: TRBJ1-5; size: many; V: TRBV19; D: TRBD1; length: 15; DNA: TGTGCCAGTAGGGTTGGGACAGGCCTTAATCAGCCCCAGCATTTT; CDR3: CASRVGTGLNQPQHF
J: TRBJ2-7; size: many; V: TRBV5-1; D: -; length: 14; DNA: TGCGCCAGCAGTGTAGCGCGACAGTCCTACGAGCAGTACTTC; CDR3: CASSVARQSYEQYF
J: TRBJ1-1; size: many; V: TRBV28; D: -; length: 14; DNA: TGTGCCAGTTGGCCGGGGGGGACGAACACTGAAGCTTTCTTT; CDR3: CASWPGGTNTEAFF
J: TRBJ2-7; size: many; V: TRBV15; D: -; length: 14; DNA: TGTGCCACCAGGACAGGCCCTAGCTCCTACGAGCAGTACTTC; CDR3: CATRTGPSSYEQYF
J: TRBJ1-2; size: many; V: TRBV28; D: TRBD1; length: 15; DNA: TGTGCCAGCAGTCAACTCGACAGGGCTAACTATGGCTACACCTTC; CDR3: CASSQLDRANYGYTF
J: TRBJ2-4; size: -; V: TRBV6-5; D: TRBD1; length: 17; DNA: TGTGCCAGCAGTTACTCCGGGACAGGGGGTGCCAAAAACATTCAGTACTTC; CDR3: CASSYSGTGGAKNIQYF
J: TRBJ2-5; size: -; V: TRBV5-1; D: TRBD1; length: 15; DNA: TGCGCCAGCAGCTTGGCCGGGACAGGGGTCGAGACCCAGTACTTC; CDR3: CASSLAGTGVETQYF
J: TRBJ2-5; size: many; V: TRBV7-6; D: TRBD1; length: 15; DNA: TGTGCCAGCAGCACAGGGACAGGGGGGTTTGAGACCCAGTACTTC; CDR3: CASSTGTGGFETQYF
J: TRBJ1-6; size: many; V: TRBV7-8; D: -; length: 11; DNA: TGTGCCAGCAGCTTAGAGGCTCCCCTCCACTTT; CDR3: CASSLEAPLHF
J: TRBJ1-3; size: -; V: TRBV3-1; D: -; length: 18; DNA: TGTGCCAGCAGCCAGGTTCTTCTGGGTGGCAGTTCTGGAAACACCATATATTTT; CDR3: CASSQVLLGGSSGNTIYF
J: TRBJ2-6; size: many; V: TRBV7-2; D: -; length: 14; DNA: TGTGCCAGCAGCTTGACACCTGGGGCCAACGTCCTGACTTTC; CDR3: CASSLTPGANVLTF
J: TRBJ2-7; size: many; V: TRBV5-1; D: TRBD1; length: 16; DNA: TGCGCCAGCAGCTTGGAGGGGGCAGGATCCTCCTACGAGCAGTACTTC; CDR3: CASSLEGAGSSYEQYF
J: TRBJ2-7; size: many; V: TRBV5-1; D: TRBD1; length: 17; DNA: TGCGCCAGCAGCGCCTCGCCCTCCGGGACAGGGACCTACGAGCAGTACTTC; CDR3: CASSASPSGTGTYEQYF
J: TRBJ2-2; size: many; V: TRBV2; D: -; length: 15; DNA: TGTGCCAGCAGCAACAGGGAACGGAACACCGGGGAGCTGTTTTTT; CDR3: CASSNRERNTGELFF